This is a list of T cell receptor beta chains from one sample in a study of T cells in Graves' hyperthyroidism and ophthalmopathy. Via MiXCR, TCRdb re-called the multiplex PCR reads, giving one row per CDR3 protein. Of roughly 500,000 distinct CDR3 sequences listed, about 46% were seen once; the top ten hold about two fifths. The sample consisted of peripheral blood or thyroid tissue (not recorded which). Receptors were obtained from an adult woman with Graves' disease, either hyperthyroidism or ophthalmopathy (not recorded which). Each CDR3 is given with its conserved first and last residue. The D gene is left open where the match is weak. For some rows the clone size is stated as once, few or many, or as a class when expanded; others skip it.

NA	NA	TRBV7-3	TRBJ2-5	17	TGTGCCAGCAGCCCCGGGGGGGCAGGGGGATACCAAGAGACCCAGTACTTC	CASSPGGAGGYQETQYF
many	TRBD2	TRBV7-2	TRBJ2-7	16	TGTGCCAGCACCTTCGGGAGGGAGGGTCTTTCCTACGAGCAGTACTTC	CASTFGREGLSYEQYF
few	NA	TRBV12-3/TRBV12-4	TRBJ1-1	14	TGTGCCAGCAGTCCCAAACCGAGGGAGACTGAAGCTTTCTTT	CASSPKPRETEAFF
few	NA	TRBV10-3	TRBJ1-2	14	TGTGCCACCAACTTGGGCGGGGCATACTATGGCTACACCTTC	CATNLGGAYYGYTF
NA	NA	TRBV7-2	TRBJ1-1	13	TGTGCCAGCAGCTCAACGATCAACACTGAAGCTTTCTTT	CASSSTINTEAFF
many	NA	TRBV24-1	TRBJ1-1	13	TGTGCCACCAGTGATTTCGCGGGGGGCGAAGCTTTCTTT	CATSDFAGGEAFF
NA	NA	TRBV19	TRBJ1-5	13	TGTGCCAGCGCCACGGTTGCGGGCCAGCCCCAGCATTTT	CASATVAGQPQHF
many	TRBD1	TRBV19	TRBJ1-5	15	TGTGCCAGTAGTAAACTTGGACAGGGAACGGAGCCCCAGCATTTT	CASSKLGQGTEPQHF
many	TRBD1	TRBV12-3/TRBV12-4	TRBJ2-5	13	TGTGCCAGCAGTTACAGGGGACGGGAGACCCAGTACTTC	CASSYRGRETQYF
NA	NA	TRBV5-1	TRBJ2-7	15	TGCGCCAGCAGCTTGGCCATTGGGATGGGAAACGAGCAGTACTTC	CASSLAIGMGNEQYF
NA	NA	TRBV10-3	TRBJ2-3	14	TGTGCCATCAGTGAGCCCACTTCCACAGATACGCAGTATTTT	CAISEPTSTDTQYF
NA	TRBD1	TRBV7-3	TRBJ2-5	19	TGTGCCAGCAGCTCCCGCGGGACAGGGGGCGCAAAGGGCCAAGAGACCCAGTACTTC	CASSSRGTGGAKGQETQYF
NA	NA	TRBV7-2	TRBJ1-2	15	TGTGCCAGCAGTACCGAGACAGGAGCTAACTATGGCTACACCTTC	CASSTETGANYGYTF
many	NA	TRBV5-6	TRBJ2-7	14	NA	CASSFGPGFYEQYF
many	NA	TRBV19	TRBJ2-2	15	TGTGCCAGTAGTATTGGGACACGCTACACCGGGGAGCTGTTTTTT	CASSIGTRYTGELFF
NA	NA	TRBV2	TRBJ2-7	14	TGTGCCAGCTGCCCCGGCGGGACTTTCTCCGAGCAGTACTTC	CASCPGGTFSEQYF
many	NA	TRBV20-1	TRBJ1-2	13	TGCAGTGCTAGAGTGGGAGGGGCGCGAGGCTACACCTTC	CSARVGGARGYTF
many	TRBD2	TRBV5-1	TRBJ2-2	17	TGCGCCAGCAGCCGCACATCGACTAGCGGGAGTTCCGGGGAGCTGTTTTTT	CASSRTSTSGSSGELFF
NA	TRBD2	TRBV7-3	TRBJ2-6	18	TGCGCCAGCAGCCAAGTTCGGACTAGCGGCTCTGGGGCCAACGTCCTGACTTTC	CASSQVRTSGSGANVLTF
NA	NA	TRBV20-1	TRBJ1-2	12	TGCAGTGCTGTAGGGACTGGCAGTGGCTACACCTTC	CSAVGTGSGYTF
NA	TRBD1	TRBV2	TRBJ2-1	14	TGTGCCAGCAGTGTCCAGGGGGCGGACAATGAGCAGTTCTTC	CASSVQGADNEQFF
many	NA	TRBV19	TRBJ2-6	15	TGTGCCAGTAAGGTACGGGTCTCTGGGGCCAACGTCCTGACTTTC	CASKVRVSGANVLTF
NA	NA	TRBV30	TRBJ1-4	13	TGTGCCGCCCCGGGACCAACTAATGAAAAACTGTTTTTT	CAAPGPTNEKLFF
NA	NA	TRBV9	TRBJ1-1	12	TGTGCCAGCGGACTCATGAACACTGAAGCTTTCTTT	CASGLMNTEAFF
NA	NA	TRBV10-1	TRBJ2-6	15	TGCGACAGGGAAGTGGCCCGGGCTGGGGCCAACGTCCTGACTTTC	CDREVARAGANVLTF
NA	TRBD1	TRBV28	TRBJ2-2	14	TGTGCCAGCATAGATGGGACAGGGGTCGGGGAGCTGTTTTTT	CASIDGTGVGELFF
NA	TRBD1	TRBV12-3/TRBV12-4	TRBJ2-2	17	TGTGCCAGCAGTCACAAAGGACAGGGTCGGAACACCGGGGAGCTGTTTTTT	CASSHKGQGRNTGELFF
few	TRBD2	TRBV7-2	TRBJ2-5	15	TGTGCCAGCAGCAAGGGGACTAGCGGGAGTGAGACCCAGTACTTC	CASSKGTSGSETQYF
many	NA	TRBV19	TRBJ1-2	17	TGTGCCAGTAGTAGAAGACAGGCGGCTCTGGCTAACTATGGCTACACCTTC	CASSRRQAALANYGYTF
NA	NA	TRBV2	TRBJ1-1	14	TGTGCCTGCAGTGCTGCCGGACAAGCAGGAGAAGCTTTCTTT	CACSAAGQAGEAFF
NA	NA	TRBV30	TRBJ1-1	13	TGTGCCTGGTCGCGCCAAAGGGACACTGAAGCTTTCTTT	CAWSRQRDTEAFF
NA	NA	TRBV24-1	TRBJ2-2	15	TGTGCCACCAGTGAGGGGAGCACTTACACCGGGGAGCTGTTTTTT	CATSEGSTYTGELFF
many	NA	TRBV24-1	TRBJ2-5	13	TGTGCCACCAGTGGTTTCGATTTAGAGACCCAGTACTTC	CATSGFDLETQYF
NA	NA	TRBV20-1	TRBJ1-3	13	TGCAGTGCTAATCGGGGGACTGGAAACACCATATATTTT	CSANRGTGNTIYF
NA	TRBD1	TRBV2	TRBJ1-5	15	TGTGCCAGCAGTTTGTGGGACAGGGCCGGCCAGCCCCAGCATTTT	CASSLWDRAGQPQHF
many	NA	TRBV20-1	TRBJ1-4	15	TGCAGTGCTATGAGGCGGGGGGTGACTAATGAAAAACTGTTTTTT	CSAMRRGVTNEKLFF
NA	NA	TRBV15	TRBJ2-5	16	TGTGCCACCAGCAGAGATCTAAAGTCGGGGGCGGAGACCCAGTACTTC	CATSRDLKSGAETQYF
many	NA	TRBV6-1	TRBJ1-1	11	TGTGCCAGCATTTGGGACACTGAAGCTTTCTTT	CASIWDTEAFF
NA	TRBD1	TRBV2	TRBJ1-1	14	TGTGCCAGCAACAAGGACAGGGGGAACACTGAAGCTTTCTTT	CASNKDRGNTEAFF
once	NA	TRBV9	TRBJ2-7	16	TGTGCCAGCAGCGGGGGAGAAGCGGGTTTAAACTACGAGCAGTACTTC	CASSGGEAGLNYEQYF
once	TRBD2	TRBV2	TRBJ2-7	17	TGTGCCAGCAGGGGGTCCGGGACTAGCGACATGATCGACGAGCAGTACTTC	CASRGSGTSDMIDEQYF
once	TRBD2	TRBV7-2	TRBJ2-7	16	TGTGCCAGCAGCCAGCGACTAGCGGGAGATCACTACGAGCAGTACTTC	CASSQRLAGDHYEQYF
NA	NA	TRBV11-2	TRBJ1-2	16	TGTGCCAGCAGCCCCGTGCAGGGGCCTGGGAGCTATGGCTACACCTTC	CASSPVQGPGSYGYTF
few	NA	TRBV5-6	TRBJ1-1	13	TGTGCCAGCAGTGGACGGCTTAGGACTGAAGCTTTCTTT	CASSGRLRTEAFF
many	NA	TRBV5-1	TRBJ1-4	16	TGCGCCAGCAGCTTGGGGGCAACAGGGTTCAATGAAAAACTGTTTTTT	CASSLGATGFNEKLFF
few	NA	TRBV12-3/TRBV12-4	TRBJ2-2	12	TGTGCCAGCAGTCAAACGGGGGGGGAGCTGTTTTTT	CASSQTGGELFF
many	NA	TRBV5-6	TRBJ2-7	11	TGTGCCAGCGGTGCCTTCAGCGAGCAGTACTTC	CASGAFSEQYF
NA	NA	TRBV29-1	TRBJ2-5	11	TGCAGCGCAGCACTAGGGGAGACCCAGTACTTC	CSAALGETQYF
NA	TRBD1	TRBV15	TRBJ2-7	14	TGTGCCACCAGCGGGACAGGGGCAACCTACGAGCAGTACTTC	CATSGTGATYEQYF
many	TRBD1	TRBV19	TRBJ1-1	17	TGTGCCACATGCCCGACAGGGGGCTTAATAGGAAACACTGAAGCTTTCTTT	CATCPTGGLIGNTEAFF
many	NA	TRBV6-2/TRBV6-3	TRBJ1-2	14	TGTGCCAGCAGGAGCGGTCAAGCTAACTATGGCTACACCTTC	CASRSGQANYGYTF